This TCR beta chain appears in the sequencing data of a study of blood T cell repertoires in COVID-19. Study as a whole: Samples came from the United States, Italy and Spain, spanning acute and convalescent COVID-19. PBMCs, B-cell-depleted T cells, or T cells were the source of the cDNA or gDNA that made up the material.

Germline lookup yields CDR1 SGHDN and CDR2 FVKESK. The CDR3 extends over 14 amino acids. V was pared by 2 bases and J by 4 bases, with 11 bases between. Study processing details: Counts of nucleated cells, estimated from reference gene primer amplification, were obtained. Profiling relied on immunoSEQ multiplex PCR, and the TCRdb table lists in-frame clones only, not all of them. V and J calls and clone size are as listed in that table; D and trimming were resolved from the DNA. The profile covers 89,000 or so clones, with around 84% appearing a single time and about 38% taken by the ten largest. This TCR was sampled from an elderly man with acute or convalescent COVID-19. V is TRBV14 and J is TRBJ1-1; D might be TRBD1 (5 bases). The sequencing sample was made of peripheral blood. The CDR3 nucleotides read TGTGCCAGCAGCCAACTCCGGCAGGGCACTGAAGCTTTCTTT. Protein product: CASSQLRQGTEAFF.